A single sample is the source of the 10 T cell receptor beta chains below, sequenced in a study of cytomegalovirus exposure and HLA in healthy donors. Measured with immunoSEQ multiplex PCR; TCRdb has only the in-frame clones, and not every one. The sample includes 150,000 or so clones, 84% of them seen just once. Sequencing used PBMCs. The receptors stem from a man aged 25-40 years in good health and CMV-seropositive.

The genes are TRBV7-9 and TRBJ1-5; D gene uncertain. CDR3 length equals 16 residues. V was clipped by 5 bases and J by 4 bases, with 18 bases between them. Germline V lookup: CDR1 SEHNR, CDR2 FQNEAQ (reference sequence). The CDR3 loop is CASSKRTLAGNQPQHF. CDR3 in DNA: TGTGCCAGCAGCAAACGGACCTTGGCGGGAAATCAGCCCCAGCATTTT.

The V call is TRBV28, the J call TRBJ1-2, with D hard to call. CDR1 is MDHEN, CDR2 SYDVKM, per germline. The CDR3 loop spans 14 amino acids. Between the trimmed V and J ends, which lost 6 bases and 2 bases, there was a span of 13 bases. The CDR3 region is CASSLRTGNYGYTF. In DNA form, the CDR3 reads TGTGCCAGCAGCCTTCGAACGGGGAACTATGGCTACACCTTC.

CDR3 sequence reads: CASSSRLAGATDEQFF. In DNA, the CDR3 is TGTGCCAGCAGCTCAAGACTAGCGGGAGCAACGGATGAGCAGTTCTTC. V is TRBV5-4 and J is TRBJ2-1; 12 nucleotides line up with TRBD2. J gave up 8 bases and V 3 bases, and 9 bases lay outside the gene matches. CDR3 length equals 16 residues. CDR1 is SGHNT, CDR2 YYREEE, per germline (reference sequence).

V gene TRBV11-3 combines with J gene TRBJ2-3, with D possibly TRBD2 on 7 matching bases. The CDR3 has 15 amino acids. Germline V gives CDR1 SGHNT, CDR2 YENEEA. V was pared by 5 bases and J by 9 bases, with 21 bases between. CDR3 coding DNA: TGTGCCAGCAGCCCCTTAGGGGGGGCTGGGGGCACGCAGTATTTT. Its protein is CASSPLGGAGGTQYF.

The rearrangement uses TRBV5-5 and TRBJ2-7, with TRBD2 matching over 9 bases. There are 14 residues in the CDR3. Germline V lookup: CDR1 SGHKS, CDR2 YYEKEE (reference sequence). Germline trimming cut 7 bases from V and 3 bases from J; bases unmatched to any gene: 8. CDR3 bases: TGTGCCAGCGGCCCCGGAGCGGGGGGCTACGAGCAGTACTTC. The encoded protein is CASGPGAGGYEQYF.

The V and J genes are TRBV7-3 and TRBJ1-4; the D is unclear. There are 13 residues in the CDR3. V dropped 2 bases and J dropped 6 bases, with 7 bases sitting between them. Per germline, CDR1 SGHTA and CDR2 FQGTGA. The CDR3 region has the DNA TGTGCCAGCAGCTTAGGTCCGGATGAAAAACTGTTTTTT. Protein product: CASSLGPDEKLFF.

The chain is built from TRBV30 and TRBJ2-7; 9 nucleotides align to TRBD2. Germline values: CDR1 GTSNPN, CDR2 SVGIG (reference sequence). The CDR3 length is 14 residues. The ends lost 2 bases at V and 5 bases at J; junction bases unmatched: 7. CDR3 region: CAWSLSSGIDEQYF. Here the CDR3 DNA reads TGTGCCTGGAGTCTCTCTAGCGGGATCGACGAGCAGTACTTC.

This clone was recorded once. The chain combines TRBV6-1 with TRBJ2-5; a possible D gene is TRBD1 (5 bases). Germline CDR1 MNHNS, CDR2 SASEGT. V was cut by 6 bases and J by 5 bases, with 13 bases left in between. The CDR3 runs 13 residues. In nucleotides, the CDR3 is TGTGCCAGCAGAGTAGCAGGGTGGGAGACCCAGTACTTC. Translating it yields CASRVAGWETQYF.

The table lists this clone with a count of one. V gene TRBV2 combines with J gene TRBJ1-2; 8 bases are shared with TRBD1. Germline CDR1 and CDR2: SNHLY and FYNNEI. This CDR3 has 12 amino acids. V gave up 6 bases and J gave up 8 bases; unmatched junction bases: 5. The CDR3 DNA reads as TGTGCCAGCAGCCAGGGGGCAGTAGGCTACACCTTC. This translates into CASSQGAVGYTF.

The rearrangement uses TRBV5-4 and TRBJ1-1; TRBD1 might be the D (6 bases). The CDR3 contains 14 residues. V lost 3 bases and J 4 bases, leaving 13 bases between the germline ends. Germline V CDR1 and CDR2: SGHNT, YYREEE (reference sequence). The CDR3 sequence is CASSYGGAGTEAFF. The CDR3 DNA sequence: TGTGCCAGCAGCTACGGGGGGGCAGGCACTGAAGCTTTCTTT.